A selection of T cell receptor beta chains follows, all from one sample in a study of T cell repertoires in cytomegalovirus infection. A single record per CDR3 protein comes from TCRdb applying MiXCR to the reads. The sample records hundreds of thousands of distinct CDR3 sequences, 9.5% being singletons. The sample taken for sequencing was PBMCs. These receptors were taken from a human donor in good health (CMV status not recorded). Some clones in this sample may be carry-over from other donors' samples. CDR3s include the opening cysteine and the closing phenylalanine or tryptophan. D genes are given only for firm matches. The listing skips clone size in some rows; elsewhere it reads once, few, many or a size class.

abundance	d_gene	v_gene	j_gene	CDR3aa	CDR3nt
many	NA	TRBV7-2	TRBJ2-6	CASTTSIGANVLTF	TGTGCCAGCACCACCAGTATCGGGGCCAACGTCCTGACTTTC
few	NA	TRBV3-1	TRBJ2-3	CASSRPLDGSSTDTQYF	TGTGCCAGCAGCCGCCCCTTAGACGGGTCTAGCACAGATACGCAGTATTTT
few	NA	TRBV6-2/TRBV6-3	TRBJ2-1	CASSRRTPYNEQFF	TGTGCCAGTTCCCGCCGGACTCCGTACAATGAGCAGTTCTTC
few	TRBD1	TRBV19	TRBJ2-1	CASTTGTDYNEQFF	TGTGCCAGCACGACCGGGACAGATTACAATGAGCAGTTCTTC
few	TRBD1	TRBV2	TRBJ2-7	CAGKLRDRVLSSYEQYF	TGTGCCGGTAAATTGCGGGACAGGGTTCTTAGCTCCTACGAGCAGTACTTC
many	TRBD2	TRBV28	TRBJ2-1	CASILSGGLTNEQFF	TGTGCCAGCATCCTTAGCGGGGGGCTGACTAATGAGCAGTTCTTC
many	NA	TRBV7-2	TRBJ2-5	CASSIRAFQETQYF	TGTGCCAGCAGCATCAGGGCCTTTCAAGAGACCCAGTACTTC
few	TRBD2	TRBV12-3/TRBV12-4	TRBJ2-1	CASSRRGAGGKGREQFF	TGTGCCAGCAGCCGCCGGGGGGCGGGGGGGAAGGGCCGTGAGCAGTTCTTC
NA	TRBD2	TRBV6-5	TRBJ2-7	CASRSGLASYEQYF	TGTGCCAGCAGATCAGGACTAGCCTCCTACGAGCAGTACTTC
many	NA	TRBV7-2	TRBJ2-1	CASSSRRSGSYNEQFF	TGTGCCAGCAGCTCCCGTCGGAGCGGGTCTTACAATGAGCAGTTCTTC
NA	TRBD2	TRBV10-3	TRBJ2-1	CAVGTSGGGSYNEQFF	TGTGCCGTCGGGACTAGCGGGGGGGGCTCCTACAATGAGCAGTTCTTC
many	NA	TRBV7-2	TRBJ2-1	CASSLIGESPYNEQFF	TGTGCCAGCAGCTTAATTGGGGAAAGCCCCTACAATGAGCAGTTCTTC
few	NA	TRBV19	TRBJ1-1	CASSREMSAEAFF	TGTGCCAGTAGTAGGGAAATGAGCGCTGAAGCTTTCTTT
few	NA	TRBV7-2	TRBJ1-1	CASSFGANTEAFF	TGTGCCAGCAGCTTCGGGGCTAACACTGAAGCTTTCTTT
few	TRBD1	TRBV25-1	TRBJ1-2	CASSGNRGGYGYTF	TGTGCCAGCAGTGGAAACAGGGGAGGCTATGGCTACACCTTC
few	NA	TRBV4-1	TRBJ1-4	CASSLASNEKLFF	TGCGCCAGCAGCCTCGCGAGTAATGAAAAACTGTTTTTT